The sequence of this TCR beta chain was determined in a study of CD8 T cells in ankylosing spondylitis. The CDR3 is 13 residues long. Germline CDR1 and CDR2: SGHNT and YENEEA. V gave up 3 bases and J gave up 7 bases, with 12 bases separating them. MiXCR, applied by TCRdb to the 5' RACE reads, yields one record per CDR3 protein. This table holds about 150,000 distinct CDR3 sequences, roughly 30% found once. The sample holds many counts of this clonotype. Sequencing was performed on synovial fluid, either unsorted or a sorted T cell fraction (not recorded which). The rearrangement uses TRBV11-3 and TRBJ2-5; no reliable D call. The TCR comes from a male donor with ankylosing spondylitis. The CDR3 coding sequence is TGTGCCAGCAGCTTCCTTCCGACCCGGACCCAGTACTTC. It translates to CASSFLPTRTQYF.